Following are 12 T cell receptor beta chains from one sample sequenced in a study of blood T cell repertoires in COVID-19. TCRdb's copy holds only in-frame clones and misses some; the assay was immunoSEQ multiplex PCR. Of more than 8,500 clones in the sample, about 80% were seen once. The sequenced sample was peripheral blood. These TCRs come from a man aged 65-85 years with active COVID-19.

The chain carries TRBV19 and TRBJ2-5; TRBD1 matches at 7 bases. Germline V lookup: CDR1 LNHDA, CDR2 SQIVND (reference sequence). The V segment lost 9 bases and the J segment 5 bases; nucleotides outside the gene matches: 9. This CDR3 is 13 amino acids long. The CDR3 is CASAPTGPETQYF. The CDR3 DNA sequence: TGTGCCAGCGCCCCGACAGGGCCGGAGACCCAGTACTTC.

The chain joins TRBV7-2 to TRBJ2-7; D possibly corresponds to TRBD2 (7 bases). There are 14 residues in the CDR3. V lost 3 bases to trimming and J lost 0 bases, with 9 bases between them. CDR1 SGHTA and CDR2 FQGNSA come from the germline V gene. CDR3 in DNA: TGTGCCAGCAGCTTTAGGGGGGGCTCCTACGAGCAGTACTTC. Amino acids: CASSFRGGSYEQYF.

In DNA, the CDR3 is TGTGCCAGTAGTATTACAAGGAGGGCGGTAAAAAACACCGGGGAGCTGTTTTTT. It translates to CASSITRRAVKNTGELFF. J is TRBJ2-2 and V is TRBV19; the D gene is possibly TRBD2 (6 bases). CDR1 and CDR2 (germline): LNHDA, SQIVND (reference sequence). CDR3 length: 18 residues. V was cut by 3 bases and J by 2 bases, with 19 bases left in between.

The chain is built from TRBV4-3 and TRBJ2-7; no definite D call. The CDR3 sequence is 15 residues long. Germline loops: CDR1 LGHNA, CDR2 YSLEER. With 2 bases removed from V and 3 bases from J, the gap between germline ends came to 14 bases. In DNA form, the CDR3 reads TGCGCCAGCAGCCAATTATCAGGAATCAACTACGAGCAGTACTTC. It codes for CASSQLSGINYEQYF.

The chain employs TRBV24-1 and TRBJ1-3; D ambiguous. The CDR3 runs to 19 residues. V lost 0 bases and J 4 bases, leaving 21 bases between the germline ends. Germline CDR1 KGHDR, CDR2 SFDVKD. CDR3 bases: TGTGCCACCAGTGATTTGCGCAGGCCGAGAGGCTTAGCGGGAAACACCATATATTTT. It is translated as CATSDLRRPRGLAGNTIYF.

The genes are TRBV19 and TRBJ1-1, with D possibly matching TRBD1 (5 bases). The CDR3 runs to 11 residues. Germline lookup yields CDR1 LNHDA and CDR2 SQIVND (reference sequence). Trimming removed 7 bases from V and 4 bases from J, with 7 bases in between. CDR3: CASKGATEAFF. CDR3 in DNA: TGTGCCAGTAAAGGGGCCACTGAAGCTTTCTTT.

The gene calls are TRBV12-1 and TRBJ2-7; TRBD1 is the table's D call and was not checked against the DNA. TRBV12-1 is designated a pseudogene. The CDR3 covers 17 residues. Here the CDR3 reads CASSSPKSGQGCDEQYF. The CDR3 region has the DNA TGTGCCAGCAGCTCTCCGAAGTCTGGACAGGGGTGCGACGAGCAGTACTTC.

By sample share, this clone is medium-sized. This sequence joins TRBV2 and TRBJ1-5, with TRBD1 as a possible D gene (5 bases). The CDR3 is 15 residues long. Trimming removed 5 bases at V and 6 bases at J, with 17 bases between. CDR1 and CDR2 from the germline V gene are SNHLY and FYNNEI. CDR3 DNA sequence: TGTGCCAGCAGTATGACCGGGGGGAAGGGTCAGCCCCAGCATTTT. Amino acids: CASSMTGGKGQPQHF. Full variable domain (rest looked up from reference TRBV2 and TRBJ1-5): EPEVTQTPSHQVTQMGQEVILRCVPISNHLYFYWYRQILGQKVEFLVSFYNNEISEKSEIFDDQFSVERPDGSNFTLKIRSTKLEDSAMYFCASSMTGGKGQPQHFGDGTRLSIL.

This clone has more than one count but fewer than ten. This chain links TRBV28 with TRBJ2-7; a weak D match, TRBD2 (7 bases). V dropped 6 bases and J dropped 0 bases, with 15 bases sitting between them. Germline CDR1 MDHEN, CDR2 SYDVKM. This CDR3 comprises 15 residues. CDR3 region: CASRPQGGGSYEQYF. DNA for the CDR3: TGTGCCAGCAGACCACAGGGCGGGGGCTCCTACGAGCAGTACTTC.

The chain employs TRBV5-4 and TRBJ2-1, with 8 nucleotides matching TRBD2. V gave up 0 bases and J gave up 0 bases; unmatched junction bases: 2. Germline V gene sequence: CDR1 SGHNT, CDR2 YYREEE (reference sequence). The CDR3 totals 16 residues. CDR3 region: CASSLGSGSSYNEQFF. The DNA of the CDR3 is TGTGCCAGCAGCTTGGGGAGCGGGAGCTCCTACAATGAGCAGTTCTTC.

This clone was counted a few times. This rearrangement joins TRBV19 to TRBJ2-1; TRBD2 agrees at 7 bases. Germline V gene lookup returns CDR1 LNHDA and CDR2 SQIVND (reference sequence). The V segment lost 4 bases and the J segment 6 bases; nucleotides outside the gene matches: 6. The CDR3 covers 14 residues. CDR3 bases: TGTGCCAGTAGTAGACGGGAGGCTATCAATGAGCAGTTCTTC. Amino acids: CASSRREAINEQFF.

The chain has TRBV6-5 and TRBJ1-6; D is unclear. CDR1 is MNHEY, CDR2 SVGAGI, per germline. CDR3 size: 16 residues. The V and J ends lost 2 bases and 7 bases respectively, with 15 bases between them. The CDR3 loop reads CASSYNARVSNSPLHF. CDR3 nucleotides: TGTGCCAGCAGTTACAATGCCCGGGTCTCGAATTCACCCCTCCACTTT.